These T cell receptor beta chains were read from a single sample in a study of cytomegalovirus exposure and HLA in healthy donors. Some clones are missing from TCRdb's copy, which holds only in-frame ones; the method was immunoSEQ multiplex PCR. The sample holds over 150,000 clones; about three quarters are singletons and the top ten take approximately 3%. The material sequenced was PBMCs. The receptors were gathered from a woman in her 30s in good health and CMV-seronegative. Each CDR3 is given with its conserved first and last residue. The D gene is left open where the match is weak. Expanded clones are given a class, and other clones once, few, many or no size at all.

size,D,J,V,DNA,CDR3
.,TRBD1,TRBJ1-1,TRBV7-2,TGTGCCAGCAGCTCAACCCGGGACAGGAACACTGAAGCTTTCTTT,CASSSTRDRNTEAFF
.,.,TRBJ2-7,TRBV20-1,TGCAGTGCTAGACTAACCTACGAGCAGTACTTC,CSARLTYEQYF
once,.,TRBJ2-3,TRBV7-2,TGTGCCAGCAGCCCTAACAGGCCAGATACGCAGTATTTT,CASSPNRPDTQYF
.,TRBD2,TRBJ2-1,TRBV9,TGTGCCAGCAGCTCCGCTATCGGGACTAGCGGGGGCCCCTACAATGAGCAGTTCTTC,CASSSAIGTSGGPYNEQFF
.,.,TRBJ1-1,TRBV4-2,TGTGCCAGCAGCCAAGATATAGGGGCCTATGGGTCGGGAGCTTTCTTT,CASSQDIGAYGSGAFF
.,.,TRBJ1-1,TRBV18,TGTGCCAGCTCACAACAGGATTTGAACACTGAAGCTTTCTTT,CASSQQDLNTEAFF
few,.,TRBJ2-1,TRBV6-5,TGTGCCAGCAGTTTGGGAGGGGGTGAGCAGTTCTTC,CASSLGGGEQFF
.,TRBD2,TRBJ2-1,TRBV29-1,TGCAGCGTTGACGGTAGCGGGATTTCGCAGTTCTTC,CSVDGSGISQFF
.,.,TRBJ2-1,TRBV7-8,TGTGCCAGCAGCCCGGAGCCAAGGAATGAGCAGTTCTTC,CASSPEPRNEQFF
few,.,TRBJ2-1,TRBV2,TGTGCCAGCAGTGAGCAGGACATGAGCTCCTACAATGAGCAGTTCTTC,CASSEQDMSSYNEQFF
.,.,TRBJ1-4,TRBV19,TGTGCCAGTAGTATTGGAAGTAGGGGCGCAACTAATGAAAAACTGTTTTTT,CASSIGSRGATNEKLFF
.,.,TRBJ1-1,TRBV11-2,TGTGCCAGCAGCTTAGCAGGCCTGAACACTGAAGCTTTCTTT,CASSLAGLNTEAFF
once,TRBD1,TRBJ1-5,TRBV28,TGTGCCACCTCGAGCGCAGGGGGGTATCAGCCCCAGCATTTT,CATSSAGGYQPQHF
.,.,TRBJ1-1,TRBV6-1,TGTGCCAGCAGTGAAGATGGGGGCGGCACTGAAGCTTTCTTT,CASSEDGGGTEAFF
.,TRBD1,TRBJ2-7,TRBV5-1,TGCGCCAGCAGCCATGGACAGGGGCAGAGCTCCTACGAGCAGTACTTC,CASSHGQGQSSYEQYF
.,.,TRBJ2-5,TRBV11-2,TGTGCCAGCAGCACGACGTGGGGGGACCCAGAGACCCAGTACTTC,CASSTTWGDPETQYF
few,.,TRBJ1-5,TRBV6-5,TGTGCCAGCACTCCCCCGGGGGGTAATCAGCCCCAGCATTTT,CASTPPGGNQPQHF
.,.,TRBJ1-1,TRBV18,TGTGCCAGCCGAAGGGAGGGAATGAACACTGAAGCTTTCTTT,CASRREGMNTEAFF
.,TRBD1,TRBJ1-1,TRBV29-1,TGCAGCGTACCTTGGACAGGGAACGACACTGAAGCTTTCTTT,CSVPWTGNDTEAFF
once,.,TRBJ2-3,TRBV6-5,TGTGCCAGCAGTTACTCTAGCGAGGATACGCAGTATTTT,CASSYSSEDTQYF
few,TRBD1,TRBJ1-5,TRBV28,TGTGCCAGCAGTCCGACAGGGGGGGATCAGCCCCAGCATTTT,CASSPTGGDQPQHF
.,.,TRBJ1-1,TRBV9,TGTGCCAGCAGCCCCCCGGGGGGGTCGCCGGGAACTGAAGCTTTCTTT,CASSPPGGSPGTEAFF
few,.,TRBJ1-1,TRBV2,TGTGCCAGCAGTGCGGAGGGACGGAACACTGAAGCTTTCTTT,CASSAEGRNTEAFF
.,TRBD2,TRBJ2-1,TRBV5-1,TGCGCCAGCAGCTCAGCGGGGTCCTACAATGAGCAGTTCTTC,CASSSAGSYNEQFF
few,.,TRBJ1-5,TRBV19,TGTGCCAGCTCAGGGCCTGGTGGTCAGCCCCAGCATTTT,CASSGPGGQPQHF
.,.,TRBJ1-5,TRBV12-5,TGTGCTAGTGGTCCGGGGGGGGGCTGGGGCAATCAGCCCCAGCATTTT,CASGPGGGWGNQPQHF
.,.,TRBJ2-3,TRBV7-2,TGTGCCAGCAGCTTCGGACAGTACACAGATACGCAGTATTTT,CASSFGQYTDTQYF
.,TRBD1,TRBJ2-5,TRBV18,TGTGCCAGCTCGCCCGGGACAGGGCAAGAGACCCAGTACTTC,CASSPGTGQETQYF